The next 13 T cell receptor beta chains were all read from a single sample in a study of CD8+ T cells in alopecia areata. Documented treatment: oral pan-JAK inhibitor, 5-10 mg twice daily. Once RNA had been extracted, it was reverse transcribed into cDNA to act as the sequencing template. This table comes from immunoSEQ multiplex PCR, and its TCRdb copy is limited to in-frame clones, with some not included. The repertoire holds roughly 100,000 clones, with around 60% as singletons. The sequences come from CD8+ T cells sorted from blood, collected at week 4, from a patient treated with tofacitinib. These receptors all come from a human donor with alopecia areata.

This clone was detected once. This rearrangement joins TRBV6-6 to TRBJ1-2; 7 nucleotides align to TRBD1. CDR1 and CDR2 (germline): MNHNY, SVGAGI (reference sequence). V was clipped by 6 bases and J by 7 bases; unmatched bases: 17. There are 16 residues in the CDR3. For the CDR3, the DNA is TGTGCCAGCAGGGGCTATGTTCGGGACAGCACCCTTGGCTACACCTTC. It yields the protein CASRGYVRDSTLGYTF.

The DNA for the CDR3 is TGCAGCGTTGTAGGGGGGAGCTCTGGAAACACCATATATTTT. Translated: CSVVGGSSGNTIYF. V is TRBV29-1 and J is TRBJ1-3, with TRBD1 as a possible D gene (6 bases). The germline V gene has CDR1 SQVTM and CDR2 ANQGSEA. This CDR3 is built from 14 residues. Trimming shortened V by 4 bases and J by 0 bases, and 10 bases separated the two germline ends. Variable domain in full (rest from reference TRBV29-1 and TRBJ1-3): SAVISQKPSRDICQRGTSLTIQCQVDSQVTMMFWYRQQPGQSLTLIATANQGSEATYESGFVIDKFPISRPNLTFSTLTVSNMSPEDSSIYLCSVVGGSSGNTIYFGEGSWLTVV.

The chain combines TRBV14 with TRBJ1-2; D possibly corresponds to TRBD1 (5 bases). With 0 bases removed from V and 4 bases from J, the gap between germline ends came to 9 bases. In germline, CDR1 is SGHDN, CDR2 FVKESK. CDR3 size: 14 residues. The CDR3 nucleotides are TGTGCCAGCAGCCAAGACCGGGGGATCTATGGCTACACCTTC. Translated: CASSQDRGIYGYTF.

Concerning this clone: Germline and junction disagree at one end, which may indicate a read error. The chain employs TRBV7-9 and TRBJ2-7, with D maybe TRBD2 (5 bases). The length of the CDR3 is 11 residues. Germline values: CDR1 SEHNR, CDR2 FQNEAQ (reference sequence). The CDR3 is CASSLAREQYF. The CDR3 DNA sequence: TGTGCCAGCAGCCTAGCCCGAGAGCAGTACTTC. Filled out from reference TRBV7-9 and TRBJ2-7, the complete variable domain reads DTGVSQNPRHKITKRGQNVTFRCDPISEHNRLYWYRQTLGQGPEFLTYFQNEAQLEKSRLLSDRFSAERPKGSFSTLEIQRTEQGDSAMYLCASSLAREQYFGPGTRLTVT.

This rearrangement joins TRBV5-4 to TRBJ2-1, with 9 bases fitting TRBD2. V lost 5 bases to trimming and J lost 2 bases; unmatched junction nucleotides: 8. The germline gives CDR1 SGHNT, CDR2 YYREEE (reference sequence). The CDR3 is 16 residues long. CDR3 in DNA: TGTGCCAGCAGACCCCTGACTAGCGGAGCCTACAATGAGCAGTTCTTC. Protein product: CASRPLTSGAYNEQFF.

The chain is built from TRBV27 and TRBJ2-7, with 9 bases lining up with TRBD1. Germline V gene data show CDR1 as MNHEY and CDR2 as SMNVEV (reference sequence). The V segment lost 7 bases and the J segment 1 base; nucleotides outside the gene matches: 14. This CDR3 is built from 17 residues. CDR3 sequence reads: CASISIPPGQGSYEQYF. The CDR3 DNA reads as TGTGCCAGCATTTCGATTCCCCCGGGACAGGGTTCCTACGAGCAGTACTTC.

The table lists this clone with a few counts. The V and J genes are TRBV5-6 and TRBJ2-7, with 10 positions matching TRBD1. The CDR3 has 15 amino acids. Germline values: CDR1 SGHDT, CDR2 YYEEEE. V gave up 4 bases and J gave up 3 bases; unmatched junction bases: 7. Written as DNA, the CDR3 is TGTGCCAGCAGCGTTGGAAGGGACAGGGGCTACGAGCAGTACTTC. Its protein is CASSVGRDRGYEQYF.

This clone has only a few counts. The gene calls are TRBV2 and TRBJ2-5, with 11 bases fitting TRBD1. This CDR3 has 18 amino acids. Trimming cost V 6 bases and J 0 bases; bases outside gene matches: 12. In germline, CDR1 is SNHLY, CDR2 FYNNEI. CDR3 nucleotides: TGTGCCAGCAGCTCCGGACAGGGGGCTAGCTGGGACCAAGAGACCCAGTACTTC. This gives the protein CASSSGQGASWDQETQYF.

V gene TRBV9 combines with J gene TRBJ2-5; TRBD2 aligns across 7 bases. CDR3 length equals 15 residues. The trim removed 0 bases at V and 3 bases at J, leaving 5 bases unmatched. The germline CDR1 and CDR2 sequences are SGDLS and YYNGEE. This CDR3 reads CASSVEGLWEETQYF. The CDR3 DNA reads as TGTGCCAGCAGCGTAGAGGGACTATGGGAAGAGACCCAGTACTTC.

The V call is TRBV1, the J call TRBJ1-1; the D segment call TRBD1 is taken from the table without a DNA check. TRBV1 is described as a pseudogene. The CDR3 spans 15 residues. CDR3: CTSSHDRGEVAEAFF. CDR3 coding DNA: TGCACCAGCAGCCACGACAGGGGGGAGGTGGCTGAAGCTTTCTTT.

The chain joins TRBV4-1 to TRBJ2-7; maybe TRBD2 (5 bases). Germline-derived CDR1 and CDR2 are MGHRA and YSYEKL. The CDR3 covers 15 residues. The V gene lost 2 bases and the J gene lost 1 base, with 12 bases spanning the gap. DNA of the CDR3: TGCGCCAGCAGCCAAAGTCCGGGGATTTCCTACGAGCAGTACTTC. It yields the protein CASSQSPGISYEQYF.

This clone was recorded only once. The V and J genes are TRBV5-1 and TRBJ1-1; a possible D gene is TRBD1 (5 bases). This CDR3 region has 13 residues. Germline-derived CDR1 and CDR2 are SGHRS and YFSETQ. The germline V and J ends were trimmed by 5 bases and 1 base, with 9 bases remaining between them. In nucleotides, the CDR3 is TGCGCCAGCAGGGCCGGACAGAACACTGAAGCTTTCTTT. Translation: CASRAGQNTEAFF. Together with reference TRBV5-1 and TRBJ1-1, the CDR3 gives the full variable domain: KAGVTQTPRYLIKTRGQQVTLSCSPISGHRSVSWYQQTPGQGLQFLFEYFSETQRNKGNFPGRFSGRQFSNSRSEMNVSTLELGDSALYLCASRAGQNTEAFFGQGTRLTVV.

The chain has TRBV15 and TRBJ1-1; 7 bases map to TRBD1. The junction had 18 bases not matched to a gene; V was cut back by 5 bases and J by 6 bases. The germline V gene encodes CDR1 LNHNV and CDR2 YYDKDF (reference sequence). The CDR3 extends over 17 amino acids. In DNA form, the CDR3 reads TGTGCCACCAGCGGAACTACAGGGGCGGATCTGGGTTCTGAAGCTTTCTTT. It translates to CATSGTTGADLGSEAFF.